This T cell receptor (beta chain) was sequenced in a study of shared clonotypes between healthy human individuals. Study at large: Sampling drew on donors who were two women and three men aged 18 to 49.

This clone appeared a few times. Trimming pared 5 bases from V and 3 bases from J, leaving 10 bases between. Germline-derived CDR1 and CDR2 are GTSNPN and SVGIG (reference sequence). The CDR3 consists of 12 residues. Only in-frame clones appear in the TCRdb table, and some are missing; sequencing was by immunoSEQ multiplex PCR. The table shows 2.3 million or so clones, with more than 80% occurring only once. The chain uses TRBV30 and TRBJ1-1; the D gene is possibly TRBD1 (5 bases). Sequencing was done on a sample of naive CD4+ T cells from PBMCs. Subset specified: CD45RA+ positively selected. The clonotype originates from a man younger than 35 in good health. Some clones in this sample may be carry-over from other donors' samples. As DNA, the CDR3 is TGTGCCTGGCTTGGGGGGGACACTGAAGCTTTCTTT. It specifies CAWLGGDTEAFF.